Presented here are 32 T cell receptor beta chains from one specimen sequenced in a study of CD8 T cells in Susac syndrome. Reverse transcription used about 0.45 to 1 ug RNA and random hexamers. TCRdb reprocessed the immunoSEQ multiplex PCR reads with MiXCR, giving one entry per CDR3 protein. The repertoire holds approximately 190,000 distinct CDR3 sequences, with about 95% as singletons. The specimen sequenced was CD4+ T cells from PBMCs. These receptors were collected from a human donor with multiple sclerosis.

The V gene is TRBV29-1, the J gene TRBJ2-3; 10 nucleotides match TRBD1. The CDR3 consists of 16 residues. Unmatched junction bases numbered 9, after V lost 5 bases and J lost 1 base. The V gene's germline CDR1 is SQVTM and CDR2 ANQGSEA. This CDR3 reads CSVTRVGTGGTDTQYF. Written as DNA, the CDR3 is TGCAGCGTTACGAGGGTGGGGACAGGGGGCACAGATACGCAGTATTTT.

This sequence joins TRBV3-1 and TRBJ1-1, with unresolved D. Germline CDR1 and CDR2: LGHDT and YNNKEL (reference sequence). Trimming stripped 4 bases from V and 8 bases from J, with 14 bases between. The CDR3 is 13 residues long. The CDR3 DNA reads as TGTGCCAGCAGCCCCCTGGGGAACAGCGAAGCTTTCTTT. Residues: CASSPLGNSEAFF.

The count of this clonotype is one. V and J are TRBV3-1 and TRBJ2-1, with TRBD2 matching 9 bases. V lost 0 bases, J lost 10 bases, and 10 bases stayed unmatched. Germline V gene data show CDR1 as LGHDT and CDR2 as YNNKEL (reference sequence). There are 16 residues in the CDR3. The DNA for the CDR3 is TGTGCCAGCAGCCAAGATTTGGCGGGAGGGAGAGAAGAGCAGTTCTTC. As protein: CASSQDLAGGREEQFF.

The chain has TRBV3-1 and TRBJ2-6; unclear D gene. The CDR3 loop spans 11 amino acids. In germline, CDR1 is LGHDT, CDR2 YNNKEL (reference sequence). Trimming removed 1 base at V and 14 bases at J, with 6 bases between. The DNA for the CDR3 is TGTGCCAGCAGCCAAGCCTCCCTCCTGACTTTC. Translation: CASSQASLLTF.

The chain couples TRBV18 to TRBJ1-1; the D is unclear. The CDR3 has 13 amino acids. Trimming removed 4 bases from V and 3 bases from J, with 9 bases in between. Germline CDR1 KGHSH, CDR2 LQKENI. The CDR3 nucleotides read TGTGCCAGCTCACAGGGATTCGACACTGAAGCTTTCTTT. Encoded protein: CASSQGFDTEAFF.

This rearrangement joins TRBV4-1 to TRBJ2-7, with D hard to call. CDR1 and CDR2 from the germline V gene are MGHRA and YSYEKL. The V end lost 0 bases, the J end lost 5 bases, and 8 bases lay between the germline ends. The CDR3 is 13 amino acids. DNA for the CDR3: TGCGCCAGCAGCCAAGACTGGTGGGACGAGCAGTACTTC. Amino acid sequence: CASSQDWWDEQYF.

The genes are TRBV12-3 or TRBV12-4 and TRBJ2-3; D remains unclear. This CDR3 has 14 amino acids. Trimming stripped 7 bases from V and 4 bases from J, with 15 bases between. The CDR3: CASITHPWADTQYF. The CDR3, as DNA: TGTGCCAGCATTACGCACCCCTGGGCAGATACGCAGTATTTT.

The CDR3 DNA sequence: TGCAGTAGCGGGAATGAGCAGTTCTTC. Protein product: CSSGNEQFF. V and J are TRBV29-1 and TRBJ2-1; 7 bases match TRBD2. CDR1 is SQVTM and CDR2 is ANQGSEA in the germline V gene. The CDR3 length is 9 residues.

The rearrangement links TRBV29-1 to TRBJ2-7; the D is unclear. With 0 bases removed from V and 2 bases from J, the gap between germline ends came to 5 bases. The germline V gene has CDR1 SQVTM and CDR2 ANQGSEA. The CDR3 consists of 12 residues. For the CDR3, the DNA is TGCAGCGTTGAAGACGCTACCTACGAGCAGTACTTC. This translates into CSVEDATYEQYF.

The chain carries TRBV7-8 and TRBJ2-3, with TRBD2 matching 10 bases. The V and J ends lost 7 bases and 3 bases, in that order; junction bases with no gene match: 10. The length of the CDR3 is 16 residues. The germline V gene has CDR1 SGHVS and CDR2 FQNEAQ. The DNA for the CDR3 is TGTGCCAGCACGGGGGAGCGGGGGGGCGTTACAGATACGCAGTATTTT. Translating it yields CASTGERGGVTDTQYF.

The chain combines TRBV7-2 with TRBJ2-1, with D unclear. V shed 5 bases and J shed 9 bases, with 8 bases lying between them. There are 11 residues in the CDR3. CDR1 is SGHTA and CDR2 is FQGNSA in the germline V gene. The CDR3 bases are TGTGCCAGCAGCACCTATGGTGAGCAGTTCTTC. It specifies CASSTYGEQFF.

This sequence joins TRBV7-9 and TRBJ2-7, with D maybe TRBD1 (5 bases). The germline V gene encodes CDR1 SEHNR and CDR2 FQNEAQ (reference sequence). The CDR3 is 14 amino acids. Deletions cut 3 bases from V and 3 bases from J, with 12 bases between. This chain's CDR3 is CASSLLGPGYEQYF. DNA for the CDR3: TGTGCCAGCAGCTTGTTGGGGCCGGGCTACGAGCAGTACTTC.

This sequence joins TRBV3-1 and TRBJ1-1; 7 nucleotides agree with TRBD1. V was pared by 4 bases and J by 8 bases, with 4 bases of the junction left unmatched. The germline gives CDR1 LGHDT, CDR2 YNNKEL (reference sequence). The CDR3 spans 12 residues. For the CDR3, the DNA is TGTGCCAGCAGCCCGAGGGGGCAGGAAGCTTTCTTT. It codes for CASSPRGQEAFF. Looking up the rest from reference TRBV3-1 and TRBJ1-1 gives the full variable domain: DTAVSQTPKYLVTQMGNDKSIKCEQNLGHDTMYWYKQDSKKFLKIMFSYNNKELIINETVPNRFSPKSPDKAHLNLHINSLELGDSAVYFCASSPRGQEAFFGQGTRLTVV.

The rearrangement joins TRBV5-1 to TRBJ2-6; D gene ambiguous. The CDR3 runs 14 residues. In germline, CDR1 is SGHRS, CDR2 YFSETQ. Trimming pared 1 base from V and 1 base from J, leaving 3 bases between. The DNA for the CDR3 is TGCGCCAGCAGCTTGTGGTCTGGGGCCAACGTCCTGACTTTC. It codes for CASSLWSGANVLTF.

This rearrangement joins TRBV18 to TRBJ2-3; possible D gene TRBD1, 5 bases. V lost 0 bases and J lost 3, with 10 bases in between. CDR3 length equals 15 residues. Germline CDR1 is KGHSH and CDR2 is LQKENI. CDR3 region: CASSPPLQGTDTQYF. CDR3 sequence (DNA): TGTGCCAGCTCACCACCGCTCCAGGGAACAGATACGCAGTATTTT.

The chain combines TRBV18 with TRBJ1-1, with D possibly being TRBD1 (6 bases). This CDR3 has 13 residues. Germline assignment: CDR1 KGHSH and CDR2 LQKENI. Trimming left V 6 bases short and J 7 bases short, with 15 bases between. CDR3 in amino acids: CASSPGGLGEAFF. In DNA, the CDR3 is TGTGCCAGCTCCCCCGGGGGCCTTGGTGAAGCTTTCTTT.

The V call is TRBV12-3 or TRBV12-4, the J call TRBJ1-1; D is perhaps TRBD1 (5 bases). This CDR3 region has 13 residues. Between the trimmed V and J ends, which lost 6 bases and 2 bases, there was a span of 10 bases. CDR3 DNA: TGTGCCAGCAGGGAACAGGATAACACTGAAGCTTTCTTT. Its protein is CASREQDNTEAFF.

The V call is TRBV12-3 or TRBV12-4, the J call TRBJ2-1; TRBD1 agrees at 7 bases. The CDR3 has 18 residues. V gave up 7 bases and J gave up 1 base; unmatched junction bases: 16. The CDR3 coding sequence is TGTGCCAGCACAGGGGCAGGGGGAACGATAGGTTCCTACAATGAGCAGTTCTTC. Translated, it gives CASTGAGGTIGSYNEQFF.

The CDR3 DNA reads TGTGCCATCAGTGAAGTGCAACAGGGTCTTCAGGAGACCCAGTACTTC. It is translated as CAISEVQQGLQETQYF. The chain joins TRBV10-3 to TRBJ2-5; D may be TRBD1 (6 bases). Germline-derived CDR1 and CDR2 are ENHRY and SYGVKD. This CDR3 is 16 amino acids long. V was cut by 3 bases and J by 5 bases, with 19 bases left in between.

The chain couples TRBV29-1 to TRBJ2-5, with D perhaps TRBD1 (5 bases). The germline V and J ends were trimmed by 3 bases and 2 bases, with 10 bases remaining between them. Germline assignment: CDR1 SQVTM and CDR2 ANQGSEA. The CDR3 has 13 amino acids. CDR3 in amino acids: CSVDGAGQETQYF. The CDR3 DNA is TGCAGCGTTGACGGCGCAGGGCAAGAGACCCAGTACTTC.

The chain has TRBV20-1 and TRBJ2-5; 9 bases fit TRBD2. Germline values: CDR1 DFQATT, CDR2 SNEGSKA (reference sequence). The CDR3 has 15 residues. With 5 bases clipped from V and 5 bases from J, the junction kept 12 bases outside the gene matches. CDR3 nucleotides: TGCAGTGCTTCCGGCGAGGCGGGAGGGCCGGAGACCCAGTACTTC. Translating gives CSASGEAGGPETQYF.

In its sample, this clonotype was seen once. The chain employs TRBV7-9 and TRBJ1-1, with 8 nucleotides matching TRBD1. CDR1 and CDR2 from the germline V gene are SEHNR and FQNEAQ (reference sequence). Unmatched junction bases numbered 7, after V lost 5 bases and J lost 5 bases. The CDR3 is 14 amino acids. The chain's CDR3 is CASSPGQGKTEAFF. The CDR3 bases are TGTGCCAGCAGCCCCGGACAGGGAAAAACTGAAGCTTTCTTT.

CDR3 residues: CASSLVTASTDTQYF. In DNA, the CDR3 is TGTGCCAGCAGCTTGGTGACAGCTAGCACAGATACGCAGTATTTT. J is TRBJ2-3 and V is TRBV7-9; D might be TRBD1 (5 bases). Per the germline V gene, CDR1 is SEHNR and CDR2 is FQNEAQ (reference sequence). The CDR3 extends over 15 amino acids. The V and J ends lost 3 bases and 0 bases respectively, with 10 bases between them.

This clonotype showed up just once. The V call is TRBV30, the J call TRBJ1-1; no clear D. The V gene lost 0 bases and the J gene lost 7 bases, with 12 bases spanning the gap. The CDR3 runs 13 residues. Germline CDR1 reads GTSNPN; CDR2 reads SVGIG (reference sequence). CDR3 coding DNA: TGTGCCTGGAGTGTGACGGGCGCAGGTGAAGCTTTCTTT. Its protein is CAWSVTGAGEAFF.

The count of this clonotype is one. The J gene is TRBJ2-5, the V gene TRBV29-1; D may match TRBD1 or TRBD2 (5 bases each). Trimming removed 5 bases at V and 9 bases at J, with 16 bases between. The CDR3 totals 12 residues. CDR1 is SQVTM and CDR2 is ANQGSEA in the germline V gene. CDR3 residues: CSVPTPGPPQYF. CDR3 bases: TGCAGCGTTCCCACCCCGGGGCCGCCCCAGTACTTC.

This clonotype was picked up one time. This rearrangement joins TRBV2 to TRBJ2-1; D is undetermined. The CDR3 consists of 15 residues. Trimming removed 2 bases at V and 0 bases at J, with 8 bases between. The germline gives CDR1 SNHLY, CDR2 FYNNEI. Written as DNA, the CDR3 is TGTGCCAGCAGTGAAAGGGCGAGCTCCTACAATGAGCAGTTCTTC. Residues: CASSERASSYNEQFF.

J is TRBJ2-3 and V is TRBV12-3 or TRBV12-4; the D is unclear. CDR3 length equals 12 residues. Between the trimmed V and J ends, which lost 5 bases and 6 bases, there was a span of 9 bases. The CDR3 bases are TGTGCCAGCAGTCTCCTCTATGATACGCAGTATTTT. Translating it yields CASSLLYDTQYF.

The V call is TRBV11-2, the J call TRBJ2-3; D gene uncertain. The CDR3 sequence is 15 residues long. CDR1 and CDR2 from the germline V gene are SGHAT and FQNNGV. V lost 3 bases and J lost 0, with 10 bases in between. The CDR3 coding sequence is TGTGCCAGCAGCTTCAACGCTTTGAGCACAGATACGCAGTATTTT. Protein: CASSFNALSTDTQYF. Filled out from reference TRBV11-2 and TRBJ2-3, the complete variable domain reads EAGVAQSPRYKIIEKRQSVAFWCNPISGHATLYWYQQILGQGPKLLIQFQNNGVVDDSQLPKDRFSAERLKGVDSTLKIQPAKLEDSAVYLCASSFNALSTDTQYFGPGTRLTVL.

The chain carries TRBV29-1 and TRBJ2-1, with 10 positions matching TRBD2. The V gene end was trimmed by 7 bases and the J gene end by 2 bases; junction bases not matched to a gene: 8. The CDR3 consists of 15 residues. Germline values: CDR1 SQVTM, CDR2 ANQGSEA. CDR3 sequence: CSGTGTSATYNEQFF. For the CDR3, the DNA is TGCAGCGGTACCGGGACTAGCGCCACCTACAATGAGCAGTTCTTC.

The CDR3 DNA reads as TGCAGTGCTCGACTACGGAATGAGCAGTTCTTC. As protein: CSARLRNEQFF. The chain recombines TRBV20-1 with TRBJ2-1, with a tentative D call TRBD2 (5 bases). CDR1 is DFQATT, CDR2 SNEGSKA, per germline (reference sequence). V was shortened by 5 bases and J by 7 bases, with 9 bases between the two germline ends. The CDR3 is made up of 11 amino acids.

Only one count was recorded for this clonotype. V gene TRBV20-1 combines with J gene TRBJ2-3; TRBD1 matches at 8 bases. CDR3 size: 13 residues. The V segment lost 6 bases and the J segment 2 bases; nucleotides outside the gene matches: 4. Germline V gene data show CDR1 as DFQATT and CDR2 as SNEGSKA (reference sequence). CDR3 sequence: CSAWDRTTDTQYF. The CDR3 DNA reads as TGCAGTGCCTGGGACAGGACCACAGATACGCAGTATTTT.

The rearrangement uses TRBV24-1 and TRBJ2-3, with D perhaps being TRBD1 or TRBD2 (5 bases each). The CDR3 consists of 12 residues. Trimming left V 6 bases short and J 7 bases short, with 10 bases between. Germline CDR1 KGHDR, CDR2 SFDVKD. In nucleotides, the CDR3 is TGTGCCACCAGTTGGGACCTAAATACGCAGTATTTT. Protein product: CATSWDLNTQYF.